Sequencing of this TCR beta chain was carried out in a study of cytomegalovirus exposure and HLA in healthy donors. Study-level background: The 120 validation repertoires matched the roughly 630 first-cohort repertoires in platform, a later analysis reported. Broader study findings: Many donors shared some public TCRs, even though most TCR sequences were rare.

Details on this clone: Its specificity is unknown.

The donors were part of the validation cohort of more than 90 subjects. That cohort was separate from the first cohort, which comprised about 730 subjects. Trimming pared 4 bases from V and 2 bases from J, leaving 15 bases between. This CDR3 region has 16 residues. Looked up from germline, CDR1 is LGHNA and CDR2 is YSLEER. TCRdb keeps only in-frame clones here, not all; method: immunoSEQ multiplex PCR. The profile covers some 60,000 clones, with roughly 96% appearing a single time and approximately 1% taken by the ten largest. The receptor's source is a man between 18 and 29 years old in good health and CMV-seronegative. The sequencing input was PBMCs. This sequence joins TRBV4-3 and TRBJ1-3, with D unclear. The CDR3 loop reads CASSPKRNLPGNTIYF. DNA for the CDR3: TGCGCCAGCAGCCCAAAGAGGAACCTCCCTGGAAACACCATATATTTT.